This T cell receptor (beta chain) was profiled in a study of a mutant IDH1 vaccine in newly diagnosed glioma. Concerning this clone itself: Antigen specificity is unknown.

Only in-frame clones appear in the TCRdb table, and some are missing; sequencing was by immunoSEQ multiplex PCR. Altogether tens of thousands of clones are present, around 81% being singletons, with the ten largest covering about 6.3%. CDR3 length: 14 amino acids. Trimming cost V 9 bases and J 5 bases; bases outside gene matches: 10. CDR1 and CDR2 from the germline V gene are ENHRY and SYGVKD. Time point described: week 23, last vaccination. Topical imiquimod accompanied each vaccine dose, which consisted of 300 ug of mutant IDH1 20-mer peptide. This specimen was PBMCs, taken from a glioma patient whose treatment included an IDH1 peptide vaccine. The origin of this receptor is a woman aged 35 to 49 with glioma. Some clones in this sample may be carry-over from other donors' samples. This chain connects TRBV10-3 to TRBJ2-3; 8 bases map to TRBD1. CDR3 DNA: TGTGCCATGGCCAGGACAGGGAAAGAAGATACGCAGTATTTT. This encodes CAMARTGKEDTQYF.